This T cell receptor beta chain was sequenced during a study of T cells in Graves' hyperthyroidism and ophthalmopathy. This CDR3 has 13 residues. Between the trimmed V and J ends, which lost 3 bases and 6 bases, there was a span of 11 bases. Amplification of TCR beta CDR3 regions was performed using RNA transcripts as template. Using the HTBI primer set, a first-round RT-PCR was run on the TCR CDR3. TCRdb reanalysed the multiplex PCR reads using MiXCR and keeps one entry per CDR3 protein. The sample records some 550,000 distinct CDR3 sequences, about a sixth being singletons. Uncontrolled infections, other autoimmune diseases, pregnancy or lactation led to exclusion of patients.

Material: blood. The origin of this receptor is a woman aged 35 to 49 with Graves' ophthalmopathy. The chain carries TRBV12-3 or TRBV12-4 and TRBJ1-2, with D possibly matching TRBD1 (5 bases). CDR3 amino acids: CASSFGREDGYTF. In DNA form, the CDR3 reads TGTGCCAGCAGTTTTGGCAGGGAGGATGGCTACACCTTC.